This T cell receptor (beta chain) was identified in a study of T cell responses to AZD1222 COVID-19 vaccine. Overall study results and limits: There were vaccine-associated CD4 TCRs across spike, dominant at 160-218 and 743-854. The donor group comprised mostly white British people and more females; the analysis possibly underestimated clonal diversity.

Note on this clone: Its cognate antigen is unknown.

The V end was cut by 5 bases, the J end by 2 bases, with 15 bases between. Germline assignment: CDR1 MNHEY and CDR2 SMNVEV (reference sequence). The CDR3 covers 16 residues. Sequencing was performed with immunoSEQ multiplex PCR; in TCRdb, only in-frame clones are kept and a portion is missing. The table includes 150,000 to 200,000 clones, about 90% detected once. The sequencing here drew on peripheral blood, taken 28 days after the second AZD1222 dose. J is TRBJ2-2 and V is TRBV27; D is undetermined. The sequence derives from an adult who received the AZD1222 COVID-19 vaccine. The CDR3: CASSPRPGPNTGELFF. For the CDR3, the DNA is TGTGCCAGCAGTCCTCGTCCGGGTCCTAACACCGGGGAGCTGTTTTTT.